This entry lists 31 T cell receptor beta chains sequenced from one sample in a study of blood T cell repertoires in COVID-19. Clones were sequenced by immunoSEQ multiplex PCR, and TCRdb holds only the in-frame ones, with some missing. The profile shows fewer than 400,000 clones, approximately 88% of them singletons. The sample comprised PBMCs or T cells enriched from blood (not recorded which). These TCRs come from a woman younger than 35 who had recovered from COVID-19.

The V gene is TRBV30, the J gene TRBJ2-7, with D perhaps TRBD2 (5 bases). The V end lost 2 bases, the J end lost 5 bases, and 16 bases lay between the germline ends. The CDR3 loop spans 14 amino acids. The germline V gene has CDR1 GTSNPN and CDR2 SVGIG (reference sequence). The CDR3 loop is CAWSPRAVGNEQYF. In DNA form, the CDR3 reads TGTGCCTGGAGTCCGCGGGCAGTGGGCAACGAGCAGTACTTC.

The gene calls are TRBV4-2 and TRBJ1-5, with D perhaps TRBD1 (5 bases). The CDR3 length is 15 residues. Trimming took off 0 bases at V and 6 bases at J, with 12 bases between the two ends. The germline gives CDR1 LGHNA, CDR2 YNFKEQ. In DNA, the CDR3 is TGTGCCAGCAGCCAAGAGGGTGGCCAGGGTCAGCCCCAGCATTTT. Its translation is CASSQEGGQGQPQHF.

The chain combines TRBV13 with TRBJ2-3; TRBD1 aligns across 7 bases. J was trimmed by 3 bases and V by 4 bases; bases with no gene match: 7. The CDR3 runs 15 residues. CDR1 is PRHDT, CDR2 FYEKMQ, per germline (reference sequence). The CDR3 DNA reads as TGTGCCAGCAGCTCCGACAGGGTGAGGACAGATACGCAGTATTTT. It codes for CASSSDRVRTDTQYF.

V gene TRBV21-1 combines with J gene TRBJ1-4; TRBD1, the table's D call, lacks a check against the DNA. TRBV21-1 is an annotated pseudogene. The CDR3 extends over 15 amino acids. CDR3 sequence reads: CASSNLDRGNEKLFF. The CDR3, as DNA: TGTGCCAGCAGCAATTTGGACAGGGGTAATGAAAAACTGTTTTTT.

This chain's CDR3 is CASSSYSHRGSNQPQHF. The CDR3 DNA follows: TGTGCCAGCAGTTCCTATAGCCATAGGGGGTCCAATCAGCCCCAGCATTTT. The chain is built from TRBV28 and TRBJ1-5, with D tentatively TRBD1 (6 bases). From germline, CDR1 is MDHEN and CDR2 SYDVKM. CDR3 length equals 17 residues. V lost 4 bases and J lost 3, with 19 bases in between.

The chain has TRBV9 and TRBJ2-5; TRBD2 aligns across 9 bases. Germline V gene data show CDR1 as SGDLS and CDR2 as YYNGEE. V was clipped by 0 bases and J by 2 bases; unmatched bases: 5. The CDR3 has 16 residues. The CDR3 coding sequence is TGTGCCAGCAGCGTAGGGGCTAGCGGGGCGCAAGAGACCCAGTACTTC. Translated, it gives CASSVGASGAQETQYF.

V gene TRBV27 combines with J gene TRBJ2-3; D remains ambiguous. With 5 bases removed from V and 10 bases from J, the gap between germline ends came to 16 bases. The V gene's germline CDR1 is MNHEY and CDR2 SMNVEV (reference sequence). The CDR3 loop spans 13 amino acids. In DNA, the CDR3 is TGTGCCAGCAGTCCGATAGAGAGAAATGCGCAGTATTTT. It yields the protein CASSPIERNAQYF.

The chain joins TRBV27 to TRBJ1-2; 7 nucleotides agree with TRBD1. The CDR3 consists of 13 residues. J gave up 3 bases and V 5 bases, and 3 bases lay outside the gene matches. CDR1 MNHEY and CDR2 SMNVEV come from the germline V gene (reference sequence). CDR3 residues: CASSIDRDYGYTF. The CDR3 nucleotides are TGTGCCAGCAGTATAGACAGGGACTATGGCTACACCTTC.

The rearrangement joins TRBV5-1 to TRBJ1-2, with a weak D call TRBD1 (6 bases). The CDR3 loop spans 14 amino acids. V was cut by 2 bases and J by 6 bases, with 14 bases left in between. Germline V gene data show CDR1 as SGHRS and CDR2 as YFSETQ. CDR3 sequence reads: CASSFGQGFDGYTF. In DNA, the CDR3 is TGCGCCAGCAGCTTCGGGCAGGGGTTTGATGGCTACACCTTC.

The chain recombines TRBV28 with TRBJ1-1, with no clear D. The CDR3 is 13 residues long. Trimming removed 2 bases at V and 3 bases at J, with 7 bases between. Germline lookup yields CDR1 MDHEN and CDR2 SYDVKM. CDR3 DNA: TGTGCCAGCAGTTTAGCTCTATACACTGAAGCTTTCTTT. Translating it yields CASSLALYTEAFF. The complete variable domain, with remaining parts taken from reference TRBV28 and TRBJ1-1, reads DVKVTQSSRYLVKRTGEKVFLECVQDMDHENMFWYRQDPGLGLRLIYFSYDVKMKEKGDIPEGYSVSREKKERFSLILESASTNQTSMYLCASSLALYTEAFFGQGTRLTVV.

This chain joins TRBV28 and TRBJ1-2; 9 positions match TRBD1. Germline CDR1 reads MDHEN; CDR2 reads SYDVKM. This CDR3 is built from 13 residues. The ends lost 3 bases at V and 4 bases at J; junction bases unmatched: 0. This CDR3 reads CASSLTGGYGYTF. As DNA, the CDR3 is TGTGCCAGCAGTTTGACAGGGGGCTATGGCTACACCTTC.

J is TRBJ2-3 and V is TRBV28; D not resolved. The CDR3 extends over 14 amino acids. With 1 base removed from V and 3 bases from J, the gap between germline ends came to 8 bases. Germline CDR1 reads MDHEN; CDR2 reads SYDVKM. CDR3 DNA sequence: TGTGCCAGCAGTTTATTGCCCACAACAGATACGCAGTATTTT. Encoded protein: CASSLLPTTDTQYF.

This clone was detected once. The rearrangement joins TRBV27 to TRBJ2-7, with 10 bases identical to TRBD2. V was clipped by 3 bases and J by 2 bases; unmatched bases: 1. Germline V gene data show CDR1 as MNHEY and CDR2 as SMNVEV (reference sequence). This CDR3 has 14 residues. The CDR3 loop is CASSFSGGPYEQYF. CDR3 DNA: TGTGCCAGCAGTTTTAGCGGGGGGCCCTACGAGCAGTACTTC.

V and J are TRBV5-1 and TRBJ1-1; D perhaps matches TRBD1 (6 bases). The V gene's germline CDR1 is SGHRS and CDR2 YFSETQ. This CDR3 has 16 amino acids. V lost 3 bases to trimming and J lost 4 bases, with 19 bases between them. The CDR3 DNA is TGCGCCAGCAGCTCGGACAGAGAATATTGGGGCACTGAAGCTTTCTTT. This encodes CASSSDREYWGTEAFF. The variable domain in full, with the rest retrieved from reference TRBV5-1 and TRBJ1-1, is KAGVTQTPRYLIKTRGQQVTLSCSPISGHRSVSWYQQTPGQGLQFLFEYFSETQRNKGNFPGRFSGRQFSNSRSEMNVSTLELGDSALYLCASSSDREYWGTEAFFGQGTRLTVV.

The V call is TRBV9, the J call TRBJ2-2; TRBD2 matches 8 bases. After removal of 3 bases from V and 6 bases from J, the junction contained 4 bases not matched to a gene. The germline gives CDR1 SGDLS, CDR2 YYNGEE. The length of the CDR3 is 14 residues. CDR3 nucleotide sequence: TGTGCCAGCAGCGACGGGACTAGGGCCGGGGAGCTGTTTTTT. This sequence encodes CASSDGTRAGELFF.

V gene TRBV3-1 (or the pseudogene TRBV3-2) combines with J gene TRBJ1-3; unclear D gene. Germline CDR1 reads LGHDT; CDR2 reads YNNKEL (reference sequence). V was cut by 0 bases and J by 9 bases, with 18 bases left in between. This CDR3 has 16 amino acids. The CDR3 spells CASSQEAVRRSPTIYF. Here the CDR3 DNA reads TGTGCCAGCAGCCAAGAGGCGGTAAGGAGAAGCCCCACCATATATTTT.

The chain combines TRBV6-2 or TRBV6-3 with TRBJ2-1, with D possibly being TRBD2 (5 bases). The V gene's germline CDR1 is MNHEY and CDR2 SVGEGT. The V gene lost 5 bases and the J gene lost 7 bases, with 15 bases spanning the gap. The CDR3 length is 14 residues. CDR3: CASSITPSGNEQFF. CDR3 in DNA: TGTGCCAGCAGTATTACCCCCTCGGGAAATGAGCAGTTCTTC.

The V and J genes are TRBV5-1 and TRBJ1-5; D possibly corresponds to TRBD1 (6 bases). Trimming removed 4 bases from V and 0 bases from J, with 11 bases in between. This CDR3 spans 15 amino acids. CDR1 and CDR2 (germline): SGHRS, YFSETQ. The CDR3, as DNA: TGCGCCAGCAGCAGAGGGGGTGGTAGCAATCAGCCCCAGCATTTT. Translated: CASSRGGGSNQPQHF.

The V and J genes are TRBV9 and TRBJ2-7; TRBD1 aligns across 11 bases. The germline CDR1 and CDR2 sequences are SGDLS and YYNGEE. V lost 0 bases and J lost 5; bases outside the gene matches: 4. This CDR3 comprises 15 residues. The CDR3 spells CASSVGTGGLDEQYF. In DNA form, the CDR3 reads TGTGCCAGCAGCGTAGGGACAGGGGGCTTGGACGAGCAGTACTTC.

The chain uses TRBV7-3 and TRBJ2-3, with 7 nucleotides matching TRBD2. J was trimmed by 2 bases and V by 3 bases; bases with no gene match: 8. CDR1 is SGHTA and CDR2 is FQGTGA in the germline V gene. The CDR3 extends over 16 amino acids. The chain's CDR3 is CASSFQASGYTDTQYF. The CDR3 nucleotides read TGTGCCAGCAGCTTCCAAGCTAGCGGTTACACAGATACGCAGTATTTT.

The CDR3 protein is CASSFSGYTGELFF. The CDR3 DNA reads TGTGCCAGCAGCTTTAGCGGATACACCGGGGAGCTGTTTTTT. The rearrangement links TRBV7-3 to TRBJ2-2; possibly TRBD2 for D (6 bases). The CDR3 runs to 14 residues. Germline V gene data show CDR1 as SGHTA and CDR2 as FQGTGA. Deletions cut 3 bases from V and 3 bases from J, with 8 bases between.

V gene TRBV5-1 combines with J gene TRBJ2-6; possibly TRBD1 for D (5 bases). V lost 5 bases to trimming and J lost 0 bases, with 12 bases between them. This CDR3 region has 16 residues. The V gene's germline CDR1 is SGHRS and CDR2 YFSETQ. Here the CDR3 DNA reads TGCGCCAGCAGGCACCCGACAGACTCTGGGGCCAACGTCCTGACTTTC. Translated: CASRHPTDSGANVLTF.

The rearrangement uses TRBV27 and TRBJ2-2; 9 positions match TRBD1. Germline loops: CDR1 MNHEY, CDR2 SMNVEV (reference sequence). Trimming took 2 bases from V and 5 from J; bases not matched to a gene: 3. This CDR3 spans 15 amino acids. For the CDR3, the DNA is TGTGCCAGCAGTTTAGGGGACAGGGTAACCGGGGAGCTGTTTTTT. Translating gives CASSLGDRVTGELFF.

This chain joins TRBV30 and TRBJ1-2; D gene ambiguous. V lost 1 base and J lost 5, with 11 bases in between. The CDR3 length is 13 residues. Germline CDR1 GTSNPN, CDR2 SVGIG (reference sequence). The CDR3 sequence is CAWSDSGLYGYTF. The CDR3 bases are TGTGCCTGGAGTGACAGCGGACTTTATGGCTACACCTTC.

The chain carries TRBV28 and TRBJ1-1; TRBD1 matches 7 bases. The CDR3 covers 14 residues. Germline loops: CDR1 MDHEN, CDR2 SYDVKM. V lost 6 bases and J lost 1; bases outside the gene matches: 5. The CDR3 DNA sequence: TGTGCCAGCAGCTCAACAGGGGAGAACACTGAAGCTTTCTTT. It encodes CASSSTGENTEAFF.

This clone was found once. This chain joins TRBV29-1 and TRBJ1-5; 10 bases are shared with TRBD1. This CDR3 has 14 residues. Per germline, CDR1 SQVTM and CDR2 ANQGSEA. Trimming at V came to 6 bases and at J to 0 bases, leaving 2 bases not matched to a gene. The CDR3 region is CSVGTGDSNQPQHF. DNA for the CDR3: TGCAGCGTAGGGACAGGGGATAGCAATCAGCCCCAGCATTTT.

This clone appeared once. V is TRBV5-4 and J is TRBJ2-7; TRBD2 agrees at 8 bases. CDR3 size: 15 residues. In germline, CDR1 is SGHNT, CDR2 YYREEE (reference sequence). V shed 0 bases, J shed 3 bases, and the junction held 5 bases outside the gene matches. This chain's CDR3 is CASSLGTSGVYEQYF. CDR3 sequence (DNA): TGTGCCAGCAGCTTGGGTACTAGCGGAGTCTACGAGCAGTACTTC.

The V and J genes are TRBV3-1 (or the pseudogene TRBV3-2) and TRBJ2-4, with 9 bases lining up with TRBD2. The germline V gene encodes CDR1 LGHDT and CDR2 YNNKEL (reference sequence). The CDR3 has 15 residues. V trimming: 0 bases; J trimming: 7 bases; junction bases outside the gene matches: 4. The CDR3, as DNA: TGTGCCAGCAGCCAAGATCCGACTAGCGGCAACATTCAGTACTTC. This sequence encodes CASSQDPTSGNIQYF.

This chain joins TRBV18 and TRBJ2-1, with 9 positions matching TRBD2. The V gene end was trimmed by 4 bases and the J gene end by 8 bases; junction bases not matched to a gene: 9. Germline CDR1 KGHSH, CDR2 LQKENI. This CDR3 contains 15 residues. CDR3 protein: CASSLGTSSDDEQFF. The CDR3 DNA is TGTGCCAGCTCACTCGGGACTAGCTCGGACGATGAGCAGTTCTTC.

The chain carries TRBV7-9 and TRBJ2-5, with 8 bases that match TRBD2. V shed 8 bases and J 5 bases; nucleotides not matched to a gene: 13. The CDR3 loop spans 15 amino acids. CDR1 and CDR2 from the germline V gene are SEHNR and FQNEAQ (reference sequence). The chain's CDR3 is CASEREGSGVETQYF. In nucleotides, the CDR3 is TGTGCCAGCGAACGTGAGGGTAGCGGGGTGGAGACCCAGTACTTC.

The CDR3 is CASSQDPGDNSPLHF. The CDR3 DNA is TGTGCCAGCAGCCAAGATCCGGGGGATAATTCACCCCTCCACTTT. The chain employs TRBV4-2 and TRBJ1-6; D is perhaps TRBD1 (5 bases). This CDR3 region has 15 residues. CDR1 and CDR2 (germline): LGHNA, YNFKEQ. Trimming left V 0 bases short and J 5 bases short, with 8 bases between.